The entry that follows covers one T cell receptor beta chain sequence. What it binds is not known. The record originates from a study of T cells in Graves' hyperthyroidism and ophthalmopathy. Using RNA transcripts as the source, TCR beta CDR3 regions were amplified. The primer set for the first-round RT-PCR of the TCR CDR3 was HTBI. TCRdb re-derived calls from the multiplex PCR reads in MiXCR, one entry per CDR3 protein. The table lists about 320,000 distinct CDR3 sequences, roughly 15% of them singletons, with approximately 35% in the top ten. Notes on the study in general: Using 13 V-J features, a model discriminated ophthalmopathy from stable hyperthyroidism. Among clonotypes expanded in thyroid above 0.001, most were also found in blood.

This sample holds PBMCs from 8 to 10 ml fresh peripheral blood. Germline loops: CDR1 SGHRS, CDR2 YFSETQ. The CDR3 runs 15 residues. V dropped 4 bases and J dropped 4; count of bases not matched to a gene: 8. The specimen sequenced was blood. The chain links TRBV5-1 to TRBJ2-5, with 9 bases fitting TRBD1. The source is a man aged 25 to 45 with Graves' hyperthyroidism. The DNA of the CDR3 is TGCGCCAGCAGCCGGGACAGGGTAGGGGGAGAGACCCAGTACTTC. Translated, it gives CASSRDRVGGETQYF.